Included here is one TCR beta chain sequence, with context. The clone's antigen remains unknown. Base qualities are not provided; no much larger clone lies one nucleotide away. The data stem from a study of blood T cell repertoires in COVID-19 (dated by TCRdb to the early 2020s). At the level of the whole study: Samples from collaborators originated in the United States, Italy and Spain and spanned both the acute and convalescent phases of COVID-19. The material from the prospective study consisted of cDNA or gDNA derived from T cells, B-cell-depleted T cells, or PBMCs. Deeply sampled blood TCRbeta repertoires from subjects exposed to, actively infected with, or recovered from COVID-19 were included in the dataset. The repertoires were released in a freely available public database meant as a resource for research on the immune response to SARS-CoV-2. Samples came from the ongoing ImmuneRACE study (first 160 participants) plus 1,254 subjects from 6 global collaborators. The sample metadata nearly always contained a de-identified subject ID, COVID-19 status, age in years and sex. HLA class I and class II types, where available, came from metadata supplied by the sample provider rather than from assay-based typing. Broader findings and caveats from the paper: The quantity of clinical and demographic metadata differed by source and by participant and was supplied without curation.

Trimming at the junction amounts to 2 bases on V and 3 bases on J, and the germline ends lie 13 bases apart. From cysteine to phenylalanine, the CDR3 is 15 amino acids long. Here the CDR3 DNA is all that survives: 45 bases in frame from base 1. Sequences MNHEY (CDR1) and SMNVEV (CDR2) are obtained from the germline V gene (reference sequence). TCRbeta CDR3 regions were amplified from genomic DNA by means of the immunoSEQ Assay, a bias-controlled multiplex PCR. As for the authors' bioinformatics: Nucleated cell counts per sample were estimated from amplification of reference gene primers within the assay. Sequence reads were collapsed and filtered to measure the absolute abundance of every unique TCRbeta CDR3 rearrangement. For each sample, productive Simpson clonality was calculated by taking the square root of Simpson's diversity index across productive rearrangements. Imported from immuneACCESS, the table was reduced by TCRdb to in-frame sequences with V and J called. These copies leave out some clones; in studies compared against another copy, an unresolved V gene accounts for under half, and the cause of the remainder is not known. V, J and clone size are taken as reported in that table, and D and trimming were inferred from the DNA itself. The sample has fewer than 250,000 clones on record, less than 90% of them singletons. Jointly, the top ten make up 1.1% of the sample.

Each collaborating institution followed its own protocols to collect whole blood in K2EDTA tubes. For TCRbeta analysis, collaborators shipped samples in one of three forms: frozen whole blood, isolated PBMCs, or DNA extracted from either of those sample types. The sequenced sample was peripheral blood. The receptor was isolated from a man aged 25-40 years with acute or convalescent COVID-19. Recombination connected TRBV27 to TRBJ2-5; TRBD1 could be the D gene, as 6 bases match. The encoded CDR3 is CASSLQGLTKETQYF. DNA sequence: TGTGCCAGCAGTTTACAGGGGCTGACTAAAGAGACCCAGTACTTC.